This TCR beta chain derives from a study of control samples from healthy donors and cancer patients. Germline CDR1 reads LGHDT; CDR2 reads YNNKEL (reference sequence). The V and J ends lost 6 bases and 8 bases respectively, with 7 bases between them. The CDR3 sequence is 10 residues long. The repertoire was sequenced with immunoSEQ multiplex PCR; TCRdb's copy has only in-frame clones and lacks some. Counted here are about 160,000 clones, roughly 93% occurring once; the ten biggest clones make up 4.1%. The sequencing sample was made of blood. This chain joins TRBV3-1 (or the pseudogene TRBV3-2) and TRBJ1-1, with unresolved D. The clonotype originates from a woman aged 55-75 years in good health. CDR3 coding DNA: TGTGCCAGCAGACGGACCGAAGCTTTCTTT. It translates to CASRRTEAFF.